These 15 T cell receptor beta chains were all obtained from the same sample, sequenced in a study of CD8 T cells in Susac syndrome. The RNA input was about 0.5 to 1 ug, and it was reverse transcribed with random hexamers. MiXCR was run by TCRdb on the immunoSEQ multiplex PCR reads, yielding one entry per CDR3 protein. Of over 300,000 distinct CDR3 sequences in the sample, about 92% were seen once. Sequences were obtained from CD4+ T cells from PBMCs. These receptors all come from a human donor with multiple sclerosis.

The V call is TRBV6-2 or TRBV6-3, the J call TRBJ1-4, with 7 bases that match TRBD1. The CDR3 is 15 amino acids. CDR1 MNHEY and CDR2 SVGEGT come from the germline V gene. V dropped 5 bases and J dropped 5; count of bases not matched to a gene: 8. The CDR3 DNA follows: TGTGCCAGCAGTAATACGGGACAGCTCAATGAAAAACTGTTTTTT. Translating it yields CASSNTGQLNEKLFF.

This chain connects TRBV12-3 or TRBV12-4 to TRBJ2-7; 7 bases agree with TRBD1. This CDR3 contains 15 residues. V lost 4 bases to trimming and J lost 2 bases; unmatched junction nucleotides: 8. CDR3 sequence: CASSSPGQWAYEQYF. The CDR3 DNA follows: TGTGCCAGCAGTTCTCCGGGACAGTGGGCCTACGAGCAGTACTTC.

In this sample, this clonotype turned up a few times. This chain connects TRBV29-1 to TRBJ2-5; weak D call: TRBD2 (6 bases). Germline V gene sequence: CDR1 SQVTM, CDR2 ANQGSEA. V gave up 6 bases and J gave up 3 bases, with 14 bases separating them. The CDR3 has 13 residues. The CDR3 coding sequence is TGCAGCGTCACCCCCGGGAGAAAAGAGACCCAGTACTTC. Protein sequence: CSVTPGRKETQYF.

The chain carries TRBV6-5 and TRBJ2-2, with TRBD1 matching 7 bases. The CDR3 has 15 residues. After removal of 8 bases from V and 1 base from J, the junction contained 7 bases not matched to a gene. CDR1 is MNHEY and CDR2 is SVGAGI in the germline V gene. The CDR3 protein is CASAPGQLNTGELFF. The CDR3 coding sequence is TGTGCCAGCGCCCCGGGACAGCTGAACACCGGGGAGCTGTTTTTT.

The chain combines TRBV3-1 with TRBJ1-1; D might be TRBD1 (6 bases). The CDR3 covers 17 residues. Germline CDR1 is LGHDT and CDR2 is YNNKEL (reference sequence). The V end was cut by 0 bases, the J end by 1 base, with 15 bases between. The CDR3 is CASSQDGGGRRNTEAFF. DNA of the CDR3: TGTGCCAGCAGCCAAGATGGCGGGGGGCGAAGGAACACTGAAGCTTTCTTT.

This rearrangement joins TRBV20-1 to TRBJ2-3; 7 bases fit TRBD2. The V segment lost 0 bases and the J segment 3 bases; nucleotides outside the gene matches: 12. The CDR3 loop spans 17 amino acids. The germline gives CDR1 DFQATT, CDR2 SNEGSKA (reference sequence). The CDR3 nucleotides read TGCAGTGCTAGAGATACAGCGGGAACTCGGGGGACAGATACGCAGTATTTT. Its protein is CSARDTAGTRGTDTQYF.

The chain carries TRBV7-2 and TRBJ2-3; TRBD2 matches at 8 bases. The CDR3 is 16 amino acids. The J segment lost 4 bases and the V segment lost 0 bases, leaving 6 bases of the junction unmatched. The V gene's germline CDR1 is SGHTA and CDR2 FQGNSA. The CDR3 protein is CASSLAGAGVADTQYF. DNA for the CDR3: TGTGCCAGCAGCTTAGCGGGAGCGGGAGTGGCAGATACGCAGTATTTT.

This clonotype appeared a few times. The chain couples TRBV29-1 to TRBJ2-4; D may be TRBD1 or TRBD2 (6 bases each). Germline V lookup: CDR1 SQVTM, CDR2 ANQGSEA. V gave up 6 bases and J gave up 14 bases, with 17 bases separating them. The CDR3 contains 11 residues. The CDR3 sequence is CSVGGTLAEYF. CDR3 coding DNA: TGCAGCGTCGGCGGGACACTGGCTGAGTACTTC.

The gene calls are TRBV5-1 and TRBJ2-3, with 9 bases fitting TRBD1. V shed 0 bases and J 1 base; nucleotides not matched to a gene: 9. Looked up from germline, CDR1 is SGHRS and CDR2 is YFSETQ. The CDR3 has 18 residues. This chain's CDR3 is CASSLGSSWTGGTDTQYF. For the CDR3, the DNA is TGCGCCAGCAGCTTGGGAAGTTCGTGGACAGGGGGCACAGATACGCAGTATTTT.

V gene TRBV10-3 combines with J gene TRBJ2-3; 8 bases line up with TRBD2. From germline, CDR1 is ENHRY and CDR2 SYGVKD. This CDR3 comprises 14 residues. The V and J ends lost 8 bases and 6 bases, in that order; junction bases with no gene match: 10. The CDR3 DNA is TGTGCCATCGCCCCTCGGGAGGGCCGGGATACGCAGTATTTT. Residues: CAIAPREGRDTQYF.

The CDR3 loop is CAWSVGGPLDEQFF. In DNA, the CDR3 is TGTGCCTGGAGTGTGGGTGGGCCCCTCGATGAGCAGTTCTTC. The chain uses TRBV30 and TRBJ2-1, with no clear D. Looked up from germline, CDR1 is GTSNPN and CDR2 is SVGIG (reference sequence). V lost 0 bases, J lost 8 bases, and 14 bases lay in between. CDR3 length: 14 residues.

V and J are TRBV3-1 and TRBJ2-7; D is uncertain. Trimming stripped 0 bases from V and 9 bases from J, with 15 bases between. The germline V gene encodes CDR1 LGHDT and CDR2 YNNKEL (reference sequence). The CDR3 covers 14 residues. The CDR3 loop is CASSQEIILGSQYF. The CDR3 nucleotides read TGTGCCAGCAGCCAAGAAATAATTTTGGGTTCGCAGTACTTC.

This clonotype was recorded only once. The chain couples TRBV20-1 to TRBJ2-7; a possible D gene is TRBD2 (6 bases). Trimming stripped 3 bases from V and 0 bases from J, with 12 bases between. Germline V gene sequence: CDR1 DFQATT, CDR2 SNEGSKA (reference sequence). The CDR3 spans 14 residues. CDR3 protein: CSASGAGLSYEQYF. CDR3 in DNA: TGCAGTGCTAGCGGGGCGGGGCTCTCCTACGAGCAGTACTTC.

This clonotype was seen only once. This sequence joins TRBV12-3 or TRBV12-4 and TRBJ2-5, with TRBD2 as a possible D gene (5 bases). Trimming shortened V by 6 bases and J by 4 bases, and 15 bases separated the two germline ends. The CDR3 has 14 residues. Written as DNA, the CDR3 is TGTGCCAGCAGACCGGGAACGGCTGGAGAGACCCAGTACTTC. Its translation: CASRPGTAGETQYF.

The V gene is TRBV4-3, the J gene TRBJ2-1, with D unclear. The CDR3 has 16 amino acids. Germline values: CDR1 LGHNA, CDR2 YSLEER. Deletions cut 1 base from V and 0 bases from J, with 10 bases between. CDR3 nucleotides: TGCGCCAGCAGCCAAGCCCGCAGGAGCTCCTACAATGAGCAGTTCTTC. Translating gives CASSQARRSSYNEQFF.